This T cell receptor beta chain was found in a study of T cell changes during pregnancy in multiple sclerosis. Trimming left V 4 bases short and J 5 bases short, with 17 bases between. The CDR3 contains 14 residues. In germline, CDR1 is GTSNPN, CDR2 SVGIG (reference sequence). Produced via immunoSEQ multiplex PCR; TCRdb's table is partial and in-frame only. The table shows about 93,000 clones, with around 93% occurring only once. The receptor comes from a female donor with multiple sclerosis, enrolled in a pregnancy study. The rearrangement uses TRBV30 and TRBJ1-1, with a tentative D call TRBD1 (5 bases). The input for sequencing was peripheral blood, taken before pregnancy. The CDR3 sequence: CAWILGGGKTEAFF. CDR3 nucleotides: TGTGCCTGGATCTTGGGCGGGGGAAAGACTGAAGCTTTCTTT.